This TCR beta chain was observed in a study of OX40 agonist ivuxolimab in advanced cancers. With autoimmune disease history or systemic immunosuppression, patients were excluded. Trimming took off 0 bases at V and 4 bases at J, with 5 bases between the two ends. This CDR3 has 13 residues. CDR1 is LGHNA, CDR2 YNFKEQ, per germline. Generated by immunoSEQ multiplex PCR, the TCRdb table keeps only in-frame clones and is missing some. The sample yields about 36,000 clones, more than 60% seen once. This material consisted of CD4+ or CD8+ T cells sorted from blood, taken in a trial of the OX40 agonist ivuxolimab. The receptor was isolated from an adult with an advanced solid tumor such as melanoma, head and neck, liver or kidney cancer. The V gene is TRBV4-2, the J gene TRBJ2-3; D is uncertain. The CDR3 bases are TGTGCCAGCAGCCAAGATCCCGCAGATACGCAGTATTTT. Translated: CASSQDPADTQYF.